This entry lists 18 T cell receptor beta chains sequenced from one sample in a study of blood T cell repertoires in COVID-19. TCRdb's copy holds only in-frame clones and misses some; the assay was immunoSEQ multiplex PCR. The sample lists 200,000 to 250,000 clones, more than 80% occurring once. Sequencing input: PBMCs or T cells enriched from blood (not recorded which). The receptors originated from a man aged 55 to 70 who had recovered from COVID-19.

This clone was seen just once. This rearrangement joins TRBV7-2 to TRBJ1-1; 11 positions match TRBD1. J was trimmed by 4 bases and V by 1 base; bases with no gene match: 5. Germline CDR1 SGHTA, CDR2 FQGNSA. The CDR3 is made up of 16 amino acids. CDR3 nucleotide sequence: TGTGCCAGCAGCTTAGAAGGGGACAGGGGGGTCACTGAAGCTTTCTTT. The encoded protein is CASSLEGDRGVTEAFF.

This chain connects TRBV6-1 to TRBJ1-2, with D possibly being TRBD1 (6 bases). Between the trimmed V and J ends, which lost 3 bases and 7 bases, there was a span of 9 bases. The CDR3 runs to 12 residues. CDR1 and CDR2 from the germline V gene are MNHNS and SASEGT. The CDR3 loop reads CASSEGHSGYTF. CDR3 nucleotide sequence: TGTGCCAGCAGTGAGGGACACTCTGGCTACACCTTC.

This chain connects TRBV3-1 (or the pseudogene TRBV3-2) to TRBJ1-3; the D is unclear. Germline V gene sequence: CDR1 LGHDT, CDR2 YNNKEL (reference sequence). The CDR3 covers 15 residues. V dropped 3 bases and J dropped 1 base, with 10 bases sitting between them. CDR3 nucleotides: TGTGCCAGCAGCCATGAGAGGACTTCTGGAAACACCATATATTTT. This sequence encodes CASSHERTSGNTIYF.

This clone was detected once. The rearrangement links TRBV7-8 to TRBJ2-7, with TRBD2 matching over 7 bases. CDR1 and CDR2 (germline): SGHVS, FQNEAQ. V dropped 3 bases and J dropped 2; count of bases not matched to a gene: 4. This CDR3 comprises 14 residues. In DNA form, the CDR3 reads TGTGCCAGCAGCTTCAGGGAGGGTCCCTACGAGCAGTACTTC. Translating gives CASSFREGPYEQYF.

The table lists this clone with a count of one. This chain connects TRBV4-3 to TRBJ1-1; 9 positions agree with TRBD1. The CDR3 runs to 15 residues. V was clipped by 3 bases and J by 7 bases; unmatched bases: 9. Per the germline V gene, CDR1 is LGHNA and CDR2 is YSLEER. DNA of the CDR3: TGCGCCAGCAGCCAGACGGACAGGGGAGGAAGTGAAGCTTTCTTT. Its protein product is CASSQTDRGGSEAFF.

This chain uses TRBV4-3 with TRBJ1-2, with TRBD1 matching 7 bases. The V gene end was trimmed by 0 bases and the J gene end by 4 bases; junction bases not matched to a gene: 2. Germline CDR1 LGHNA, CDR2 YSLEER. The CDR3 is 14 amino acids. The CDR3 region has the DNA TGCGCCAGCAGCCAAGATAACAGGGGCTATGGCTACACCTTC. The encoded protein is CASSQDNRGYGYTF.

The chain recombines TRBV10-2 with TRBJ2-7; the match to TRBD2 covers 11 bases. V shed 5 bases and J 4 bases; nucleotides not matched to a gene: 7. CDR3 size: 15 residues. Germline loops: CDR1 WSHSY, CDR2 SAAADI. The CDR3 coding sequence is TGCGCCAGCAGTCTCAACCTAGCGGGGGGTTACGAGCAGTACTTC. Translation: CASSLNLAGGYEQYF.

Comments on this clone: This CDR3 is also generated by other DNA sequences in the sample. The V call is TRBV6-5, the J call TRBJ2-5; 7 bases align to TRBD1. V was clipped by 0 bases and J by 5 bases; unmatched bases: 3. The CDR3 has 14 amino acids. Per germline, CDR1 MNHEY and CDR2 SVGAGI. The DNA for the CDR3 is TGTGCCAGCAGTTACTCGGGCAGGGGGGAGACCCAGTACTTC. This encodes CASSYSGRGETQYF.

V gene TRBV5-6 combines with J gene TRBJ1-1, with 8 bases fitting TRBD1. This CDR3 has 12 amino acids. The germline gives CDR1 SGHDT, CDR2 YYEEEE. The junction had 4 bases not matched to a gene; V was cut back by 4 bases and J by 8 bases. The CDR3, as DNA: TGTGCCAGCAGCCCAGGACAGGGCGAAGCTTTCTTT. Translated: CASSPGQGEAFF.

Here the CDR3 reads CASSYPGGTSEQYF. The CDR3 bases are TGTGCCAGCAGTTATCCAGGGGGCACAAGCGAGCAGTACTTC. The rearrangement uses TRBV6-2 or TRBV6-3 and TRBJ2-7; 8 nucleotides align to TRBD1. J lost 6 bases, V lost 3 bases, and 7 bases had no gene match. This CDR3 has 14 residues. The germline V gene has CDR1 MNHEY and CDR2 SVGEGT.

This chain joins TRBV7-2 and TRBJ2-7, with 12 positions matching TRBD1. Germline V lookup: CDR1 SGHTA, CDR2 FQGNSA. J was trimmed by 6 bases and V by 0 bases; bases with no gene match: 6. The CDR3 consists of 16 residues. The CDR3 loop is CASSLALGQGAVEQYF. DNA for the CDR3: TGTGCCAGCAGCTTAGCGCTGGGACAGGGGGCTGTCGAGCAGTACTTC.

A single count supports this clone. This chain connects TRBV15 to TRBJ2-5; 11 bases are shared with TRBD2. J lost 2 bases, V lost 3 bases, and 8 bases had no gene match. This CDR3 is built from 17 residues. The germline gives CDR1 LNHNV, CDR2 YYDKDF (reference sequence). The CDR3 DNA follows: TGTGCCACCAGCAGGGATCCGGGACTAGCGGCACAAGAGACCCAGTACTTC. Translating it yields CATSRDPGLAAQETQYF.

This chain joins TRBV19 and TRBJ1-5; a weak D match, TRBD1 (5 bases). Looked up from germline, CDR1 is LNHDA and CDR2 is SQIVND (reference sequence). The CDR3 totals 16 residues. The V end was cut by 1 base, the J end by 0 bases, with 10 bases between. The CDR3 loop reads CASSIARALSNQPQHF. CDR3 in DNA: TGTGCCAGTAGTATAGCCAGGGCTCTTAGCAATCAGCCCCAGCATTTT.

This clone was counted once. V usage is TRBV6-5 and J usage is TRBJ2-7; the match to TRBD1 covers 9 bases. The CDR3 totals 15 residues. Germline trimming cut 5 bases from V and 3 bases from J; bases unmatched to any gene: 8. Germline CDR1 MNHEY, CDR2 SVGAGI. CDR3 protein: CASSTRSGQGYEQYF. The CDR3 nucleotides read TGTGCCAGCAGTACCCGCTCGGGACAGGGCTACGAGCAGTACTTC.

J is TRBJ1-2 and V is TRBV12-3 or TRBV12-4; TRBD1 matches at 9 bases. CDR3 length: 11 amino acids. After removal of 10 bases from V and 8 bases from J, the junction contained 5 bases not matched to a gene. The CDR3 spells CATRTGDGYTF. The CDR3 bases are TGTGCCACCCGGACAGGGGACGGCTACACCTTC.

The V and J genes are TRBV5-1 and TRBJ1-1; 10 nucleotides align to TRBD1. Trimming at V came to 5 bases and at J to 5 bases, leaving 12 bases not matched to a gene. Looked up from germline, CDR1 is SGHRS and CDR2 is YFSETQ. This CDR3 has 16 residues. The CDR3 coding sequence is TGCGCCAGCAGGGGGACAGGGGATCTCCGAGGGACTGAAGCTTTCTTT. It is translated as CASRGTGDLRGTEAFF.

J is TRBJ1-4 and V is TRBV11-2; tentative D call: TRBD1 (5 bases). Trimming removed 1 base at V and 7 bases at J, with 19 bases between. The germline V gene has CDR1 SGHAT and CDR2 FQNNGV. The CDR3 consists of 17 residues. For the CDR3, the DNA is TGTGCCAGCAGCTTAGCTGGCGGATCACTAAGGGGTGAAAAACTGTTTTTT. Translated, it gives CASSLAGGSLRGEKLFF.

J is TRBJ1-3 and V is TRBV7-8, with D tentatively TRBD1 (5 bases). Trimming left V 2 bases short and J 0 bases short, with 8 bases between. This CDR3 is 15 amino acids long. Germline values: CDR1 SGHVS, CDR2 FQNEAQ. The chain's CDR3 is CASSLSTGSGNTIYF. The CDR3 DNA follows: TGTGCCAGCAGCTTATCCACAGGCTCTGGAAACACCATATATTTT.